The source of this TCR beta chain is a study of neurological immune-mediated disorders. Unsorted libraries were prepared from 2 million PBMCs that had been stored at -80 C. Looked up from germline, CDR1 is KGHSH and CDR2 is LQKENI. J gave up 7 bases and V 2 bases, and 4 bases lay outside the gene matches. The CDR3 spans 15 residues. Findings of the study overall: The absence of any CDR3 amino acid sequence shared by expanded clones across subjects suggests that repertoires were private in all groups. The highest TCR clonal expansion occurred in HTLV-1-associated myelopathy; multiple sclerosis fell below healthy controls.

This clonotype is termed medium-sized. Its target is not known. 5'RACE with 10-nucleotide random UMIs generated the cDNA. Using its own MiXCR run on the 5' RACE reads, TCRdb lists one record per CDR3 protein. The sample has tens of thousands of distinct CDR3 sequences, more than 6.5% seen once. Material: PBMCs. This receptor was obtained from a woman between 40 and 50 years old in good health. The chain has TRBV18 and TRBJ2-1; the match to TRBD2 covers 11 bases. CDR3 region: CASSPGLAGLNEQFF. The CDR3 DNA follows: TGTGCCAGCTCACCAGGACTAGCGGGTCTAAATGAGCAGTTCTTC.